This TCR beta chain stems from a study of shared clonotypes between healthy human individuals. Authors' analysis steps: Filtering differed for immunoSEQ, which gave only junction sequences without quality scores. Repertoires were generated with immunoSEQ multiplex PCR, while TCRdb's copy carries only in-frame clones and drops some. Clone size and the V and J calls come from that table; the DNA yielded D and trimming. The sample has about 460,000 clones, approximately 77% seen once; the top ten hold 9.5% to 15%. This clone has a handful of counts. This TCR was sampled from a woman between 40 and 50 years old in good health. Some clones in this sample may be carry-over from other donors' samples. The specimen sequenced was PBMCs.

The CDR3 DNA sequence: TGTGCCAGCTCACCACAGGGGCAAGAGACCCAGTACTTC. The encoded protein is CASSPQGQETQYF. This chain connects TRBV18 to TRBJ2-5, with D maybe TRBD1 (5 bases). CDR3 length: 13 residues. V lost 1 base to trimming and J lost 2 bases, with 5 bases between them. Looked up from germline, CDR1 is KGHSH and CDR2 is LQKENI. Full variable domain (remainder filled in from reference TRBV18 and TRBJ2-5): NAGVMQNPRHLVRRRGQEARLRCSPMKGHSHVYWYRQLPEEGLKFMVYLQKENIIDESGMPKERFSAEFPKEGPSILRIQQVVRGDSAAYFCASSPQGQETQYFGPGTRLLVL.